Below are 4 T cell receptor beta chains sequenced from a single sample in a study of metastatic and nonmetastatic thyroid tumors. TCRdb recomputed clones from the PCR reads via MiXCR. Among 30,000 to 40,000 clones, approximately 30% were seen once, and the ten largest hold less than 9%. No patient received treatment before thyroid surgery. The sequencing input was blood. The receptors were sampled from a female donor with papillary thyroid cancer or a benign thyroid nodule (not recorded which). Some clones in this sample may be carry-over from other donors' samples.

Only a few counts were recorded for this clone. V usage is TRBV27 and J usage is TRBJ2-7, with TRBD2 matching 7 bases. Germline loops: CDR1 MNHEY, CDR2 SMNVEV (reference sequence). With 2 bases clipped from V and 2 bases from J, the junction kept 3 bases outside the gene matches. The CDR3 extends over 14 amino acids. The CDR3 bases are TGTGCCAGCAGTTTAGTTGGGAGGGCCTACGAGCAGTACTTC. It encodes CASSLVGRAYEQYF.

To note about this clone: It may be a read error: a sequence one base away is much more abundant. Other DNA variants within this sample encode the same CDR3. The V call is TRBV29-1, the J call TRBJ2-3; D possibly corresponds to TRBD2 (5 bases). This CDR3 is 11 amino acids long. Germline V gives CDR1 SQVTM, CDR2 ANQGSEA. For the CDR3, the DNA is TGTAGCGTTGAGGTGGCAGCATCGCAGTATTTT. This encodes CSVEVAASQYF.

The CDR3 DNA follows: TGCGCCAGCAGCCAAGACAGGGGAGGCTATGGCTACACCTTC. Translating gives CASSQDRGGYGYTF. The chain recombines TRBV4-1 with TRBJ1-2, with D tentatively TRBD1 (6 bases). Germline-derived CDR1 and CDR2 are MGHRA and YSYEKL. V gave up 0 bases and J gave up 4 bases, with 9 bases separating them. The CDR3 spans 14 residues.

The chain has TRBV27 and TRBJ2-7; D is undetermined. The CDR3 loop spans 15 amino acids. V was cut by 0 bases and J by 3 bases, with 12 bases left in between. The germline V gene has CDR1 MNHEY and CDR2 SMNVEV (reference sequence). In nucleotides, the CDR3 is TGTGCCAGCAGTTTATCAATCGGCTGGGGCTACGAGCAGTACTTC. It codes for CASSLSIGWGYEQYF.